This TCR beta chain was identified in a study of T-cell memory formation after mild COVID-19. V gave up 1 base and J gave up 4 bases, with 10 bases separating them. The CDR3 spans 14 residues. Germline CDR1 reads MNHNY; CDR2 reads SVGAGI (reference sequence). TCRdb itself ran the 5' RACE reads through MiXCR, one entry per CDR3 protein. The sample carries approximately 180,000 distinct CDR3 sequences, 16% recorded once. This chain links TRBV6-6 with TRBJ2-5; D is possibly TRBD2 (7 bases). The sequence was collected from an adult woman who had mild COVID-19 (a few samples of this study predate the infection). Cell type and time point are not known. The sample was PBMCs or a T cell subset sorted from them (not recorded which). The CDR3 spells CASSYYRGGETQYF. CDR3 nucleotides: TGTGCCAGCAGTTACTATAGGGGGGGAGAGACCCAGTACTTC.